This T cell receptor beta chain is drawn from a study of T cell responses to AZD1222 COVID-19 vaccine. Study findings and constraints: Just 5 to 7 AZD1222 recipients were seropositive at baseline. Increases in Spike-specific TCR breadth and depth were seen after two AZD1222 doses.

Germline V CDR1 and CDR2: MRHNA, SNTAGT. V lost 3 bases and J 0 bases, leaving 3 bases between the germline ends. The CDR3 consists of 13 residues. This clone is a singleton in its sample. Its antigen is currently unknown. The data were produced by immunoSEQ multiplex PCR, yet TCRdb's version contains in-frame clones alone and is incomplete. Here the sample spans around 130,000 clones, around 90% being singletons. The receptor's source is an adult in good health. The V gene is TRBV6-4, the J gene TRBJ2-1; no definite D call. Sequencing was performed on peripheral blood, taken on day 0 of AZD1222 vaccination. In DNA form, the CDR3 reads TGTGCCAGCAGTGAGTCCTCCTACAATGAGCAGTTCTTC. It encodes CASSESSYNEQFF.